The source of this T cell receptor beta chain is a study of Graves' ophthalmopathy and Graves' hyperthyroidism. Study-wide background: At the time of initial diagnosis and before any treatment, peripheral blood was collected.

General observations from the study: Blood samples also showed most expanded thyroid clonotypes exceeding 0.001 frequency.

Note on this clonotype: Its antigen is not known.

Losses at the gene ends were 0 bases for V and 2 bases for J; bases not matched to a gene: 7. The CDR3 is made up of 17 amino acids. Germline lookup yields CDR1 SGHNT and CDR2 YENEEA. The authors amplified TCR beta CDR3 regions, and they did so from RNA transcripts for repertoire sequencing. Second-round multiplex PCR came after a first-round RT-PCR that employed HTBI primers. One entry per CDR3 protein, called by TCRdb with MiXCR from the multiplex PCR reads. Altogether more than 300,000 distinct CDR3 sequences are present, 15% to 17% being singletons, with the ten largest covering 5.5% to 7%. Hyperthyroidism patients, all newly diagnosed, had under 2 months' duration and ages of 18 to 65. The PBMC fraction was derived from about 10 ml of fresh peripheral blood.

The sequenced material came from peripheral blood. The rearrangement links TRBV11-3 to TRBJ2-5; TRBD1 agrees at 9 bases. This sequence originates from a woman aged 18-29 years with stable Graves' hyperthyroidism. The DNA for the CDR3 is TGTGCCAGCAGCTTAGATGGACAGGGGCCCTGGCAAGAGACCCAGTACTTC. Its translation: CASSLDGQGPWQETQYF.